In this sample, the clone carrying this T cell receptor beta chain turned up once. In the authors' methods: Nucleated cell counts were estimated from reference gene primer amplification. Some clones are missing from TCRdb's copy, which holds only in-frame ones; the method was immunoSEQ multiplex PCR. The V and J calls and the clone size are those of that table, but D and trimming were determined from the DNA. The sample consists of a few hundred thousand clones, 70% to 85% of them appearing once. This entry belongs to a study of blood T cell repertoires in COVID-19. Study-level background: There were acute and convalescent COVID-19 samples, and they came from the United States, Italy and Spain.

The CDR3 length is 15 residues. The germline V and J ends were trimmed by 5 bases and 0 bases, with 11 bases remaining between them. The germline CDR1 and CDR2 sequences are SEHNR and FQNEAQ (reference sequence). The rearrangement joins TRBV7-9 to TRBJ1-3; D unclear. The source material was PBMCs or T cells enriched from blood (not recorded which). The origin of this receptor is a man aged 35 to 55 who had recovered from COVID-19. The CDR3 sequence: CASSKTVSSGNTIYF. CDR3 DNA sequence: TGTGCCAGCAGCAAAACAGTTAGCTCTGGAAACACCATATATTTT.